The subject of this entry is one T cell receptor beta chain. This clonotype was detected many times. Its binding antigen is unknown. No quality values exist for individual bases; no much larger clone is one base distant. This record belongs to a study of prognosis after radiotherapy for stage I lung cancer (dated by TCRdb to the early 2020s). Regarding the complete study: Around 19 stage I NSCLC patients were enrolled in Nanjing, China, between 2018 and January 2019. The study included around 14 patients with newly diagnosed primary stage I lung tumors and 4 or 5 with oligometastatic NSCLC after surgical resection of the primary tumor. Every patient was regarded as medically inoperable, because of comorbidities in more than 10 cases and refusal of surgery in about 7 cases. Ages in the cohort of about a dozen men and about 6 women ranged from about 53 to 84 years, with a median of 74. About twelve patients had adenocarcinoma and about 7 had squamous cell carcinoma as the tumor histology. Image-guided IMRT or VMAT was used to deliver SBRT in 3 to 5 fractions at a biologically effective dose of at least 100 Gy. Concurrent therapy was not administered to any patient alongside SBRT. Distant metastases were developed by four of the 19 patients after SBRT, at a median of around seven months, whereas no significant progression was observed in the other 15 patients. Peripheral blood TCR beta repertoires were profiled in stage I NSCLC patients before and after stereotactic body radiotherapy, and the study then linked these repertoires to distant failure. A total of approximately 40 blood samples from approximately 20 patients were sequenced, with one sample obtained before and one obtained after SBRT for each patient. What the study reported, not specific to this receptor: The small cohort and short follow-up limited the study, so independent validation of the findings is needed. Post-SBRT Shannon entropy and its change from baseline were lower in patients who developed distant metastases; baseline Shannon entropy was not associated with metastases. Tumor specificity of expanded TCR clones was not determined. After SBRT, the count of unique TCR clones dropped from a median of approximately 11,000 beforehand to several thousand afterward (Wilcoxon paired P=0.011). Differences by metastasis status were reportedly seen in TRBV and TRBJ usage frequencies, involving two V genes at baseline and, after SBRT, under ten V genes and two J genes. None of the reported P values were adjusted for multiple comparisons.

Two rounds of multiplex PCR were used to amplify the TCR beta CDR3 region from genomic DNA. The first PCR round used primers specific to each TRBV and TRBJ gene, with sequences filed in Chinese patent CN105087789A. Universal primers were used in the second round of PCR. The Roche High Pure PCR Template Preparation Kit was used to extract genomic DNA from frozen PBMCs. An Illumina HiSeq 3000 was used to sequence the libraries paired-end with 151 bp reads. In the authors' own workflow: CutAdapt was used to discard raw reads that did not contain the multiplex PCR primer sequences. Using PEAR, the high-quality paired reads were merged into contigs. By alignment to reference sequences, MiXCR assigned TRB V, D and J gene segments to each contig. To remove sequencing errors, CDR3 sequences were clustered according to base quality and sequence similarity. Shannon entropy, normalized by the natural log of the productive TCR sequence number, served as the measure of diversity. Clonality was defined as one minus Shannon entropy divided by the natural log of the number of unique clonotypes. Using the Youden index from ROC curves, the researchers picked the repertoire-metric cut-offs for progression-free survival, and all analyses were carried out in R 3.5.3. The raw public reads went through TCRdb reprocessing: fastp at Q25, MiXCR clone calling, in-frame beta chains kept. For every CDR3 protein sequence, its rows merge into one entry that carries the most common genes and DNA. These V and J calls rely on TCRdb rather than the paper's analysis. This sample has about 16,000 distinct CDR3 sequences in its table, and less than 35% of those were observed once. In total, the top ten clones hold 20% to 30% of the sample.

Inclusive of the bounding cysteine and phenylalanine, the CDR3 is 13 residues long. The read is trimmed to its CDR3 DNA, 39 bases read in frame from base 1. The junction carries 5 bases between V and J, which are trimmed by 1 base and 2 bases respectively. Via the germline V gene, CDR1 is KGHSH and CDR2 LQKENI. All patients had node-negative disease on CT and PET/CT, and none had a history of other malignancies or prior chemotherapy or radiotherapy. At each of two time points, 4.5 to 7.5 milliliters of peripheral venous blood were collected in EDTA tubes. Ficoll-Paque Plus density-gradient centrifugation was used to isolate PBMCs. Right after collection, samples were placed at -80 degrees C and kept there until analysis.

The sequencing used PBMCs, collected before or after stereotactic body radiation therapy (not recorded which). This receptor was identified in a donor aged 50 or older with non-small cell lung cancer. Rearrangement joined TRBV18 to TRBJ1-1, with the D gene uncertain. The DNA sequence is given as TGTGCCAGCTCACCACGCATAAACACTGAAGCTTTCTTT. Its protein reads: CASSPRINTEAFF.